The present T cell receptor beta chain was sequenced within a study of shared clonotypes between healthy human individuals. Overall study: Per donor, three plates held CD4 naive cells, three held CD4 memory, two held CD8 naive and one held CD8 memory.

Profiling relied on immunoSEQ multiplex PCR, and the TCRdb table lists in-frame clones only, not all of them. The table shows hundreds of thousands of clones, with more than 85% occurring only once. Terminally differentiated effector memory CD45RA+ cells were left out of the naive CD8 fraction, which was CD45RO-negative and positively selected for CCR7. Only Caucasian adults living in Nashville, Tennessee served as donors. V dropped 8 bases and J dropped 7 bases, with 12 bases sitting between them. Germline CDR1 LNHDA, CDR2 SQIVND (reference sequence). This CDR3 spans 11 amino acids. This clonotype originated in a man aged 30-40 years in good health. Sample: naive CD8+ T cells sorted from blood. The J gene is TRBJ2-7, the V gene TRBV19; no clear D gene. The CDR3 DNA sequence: TGTGCCAGTGGGTCCGCTTTGGAGCAGTACTTC. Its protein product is CASGSALEQYF.